This record concerns one T cell receptor beta chain sequence. This record comes from a study of T cell changes during pregnancy in multiple sclerosis. Some clones are missing from TCRdb's copy, which holds only in-frame ones; the method was immunoSEQ multiplex PCR. The sample holds fewer than 130,000 clones, roughly nine tenths seen once. The CDR3 sequence is 16 residues long. CDR1 is MNHEY, CDR2 SMNVEV, per germline (reference sequence). The V gene lost 6 bases and the J gene lost 4 bases, with 21 bases spanning the gap. This TCR was recovered from a female donor with multiple sclerosis, enrolled in a pregnancy study. The J gene is TRBJ1-1, the V gene TRBV27, with no clear D. The sequencing here drew on peripheral blood, taken after pregnancy. The chain's CDR3 is CASSPTEGPSSTEAFF. CDR3 nucleotides: TGTGCCAGCAGCCCGACTGAGGGCCCCAGTTCCACTGAAGCTTTCTTT.